Following are 28 T cell receptor beta chains from one sample sequenced in a study of blood T cells in healthy people across ages (dated by TCRdb to 2013 to 2016). Library prep was done by 5' RACE. The sequencer listed for this sample is Illumina HiSeq 2500. The second PCR ran for roughly 7 to 11 cycles and used a J-beta primer mix along with a sample-barcoded 5' primer. In-frame beta chains were kept once TCRdb had trimmed the public reads at Q25 with fastp and called clones with MiXCR. Every distinct CDR3 protein forms one entry, paired with its most common genes and DNA. The table for this sample lists fewer than 800,000 distinct CDR3 sequences; 25% of them were counted only once. Together, the top ten hold around 9.2% of the sample. These data were also filed under a second study, of T cells of mothers and their children.

Sequenced input: blood. These receptors were taken from a boy aged 10-17 years in good health.

This clonotype was seen a handful of times. J is TRBJ1-2 and V is TRBV29-1, with D unresolved. The germline CDR1 and CDR2 sequences are SQVTM and ANQGSEA. There are 10 residues in the CDR3. Trimming left V 7 bases short and J 6 bases short, with 9 bases between. The CDR3 spells CSEEKDGYTF. The CDR3 DNA is TGCAGCGAGGAAAAGGATGGCTACACCTTC. Complete variable domain (other parts from reference TRBV29-1 and TRBJ1-2): SAVISQKPSRDICQRGTSLTIQCQVDSQVTMMFWYRQQPGQSLTLIATANQGSEATYESGFVIDKFPISRPNLTFSTLTVSNMSPEDSSIYLCSEEKDGYTFGSGTRLTVV.

This CDR3 is CASSSGRVADTQYF. DNA for the CDR3: TGTGCCAGTAGTAGCGGGAGAGTGGCAGATACGCAGTATTTT. The V gene is TRBV19, the J gene TRBJ2-3; TRBD2 matches 7 bases. V shed 4 bases and J 4 bases; nucleotides not matched to a gene: 5. The length of the CDR3 is 14 residues. Germline CDR1 is LNHDA and CDR2 is SQIVND (reference sequence).

The chain carries TRBV12-3 or TRBV12-4 and TRBJ1-2, with 9 bases lining up with TRBD1. The CDR3 contains 15 residues. Trimming took 5 bases from V and 4 from J; bases not matched to a gene: 8. CDR3 sequence reads: CASSPRTGEGYGYTF. The CDR3 coding sequence is TGTGCCAGCAGTCCGAGGACAGGGGAAGGCTATGGCTACACCTTC.

This clonotype was detected a few times. The chain uses TRBV9 and TRBJ2-6; D is uncertain. V was shortened by 0 bases and J by 0 bases, with 4 bases between the two germline ends. There are 15 residues in the CDR3. The germline CDR1 and CDR2 sequences are SGDLS and YYNGEE. This chain's CDR3 is CASSVVRSGANVLTF. CDR3 sequence (DNA): TGTGCCAGCAGCGTAGTTCGCTCTGGGGCCAACGTCCTGACTTTC.

This clonotype has only a few counts. The chain carries TRBV7-9 and TRBJ2-5; D gene ambiguous. The J call may be in error: the DNA end matches TRBJ2-1 better. CDR1 is SEHNR and CDR2 is FQNEAQ in the germline V gene (reference sequence). The CDR3 contains 12 residues. In nucleotides, the CDR3 is TGTGCCAGCAGCTCTATCCCCTGGTTTCAGTTCTTC. Amino acid sequence: CASSSIPWFQFF.

The gene calls are TRBV2 and TRBJ2-5, with 7 bases aligning to TRBD2. CDR3 length equals 17 residues. The V gene end was trimmed by 2 bases and the J gene end by 1 base; junction bases not matched to a gene: 10. Germline-derived CDR1 and CDR2 are SNHLY and FYNNEI. CDR3 region: CASSERGGGTFQETQYF. CDR3 DNA: TGTGCCAGCAGTGAAAGGGGCGGGGGAACTTTCCAAGAGACCCAGTACTTC.

The chain uses TRBV20-1 and TRBJ2-1; 11 bases fit TRBD2. Germline V gene sequence: CDR1 DFQATT, CDR2 SNEGSKA (reference sequence). The CDR3 length is 14 residues. V shed 4 bases, J shed 7 bases, and the junction held 6 bases outside the gene matches. The CDR3 is CSAIATSGDNEQFF. In DNA form, the CDR3 reads TGCAGTGCTATCGCGACTAGCGGGGATAATGAGCAGTTCTTC.

This clonotype was recorded a few times. The chain combines TRBV24-1 with TRBJ2-3; TRBD1 might be the D (5 bases). V lost 0 bases to trimming and J lost 2 bases, with 11 bases between them. The germline CDR1 and CDR2 sequences are KGHDR and SFDVKD. CDR3 length equals 16 residues. The CDR3 DNA reads as TGTGCCACCAGTGATTTGCTCGACAGAGACACAGATACGCAGTATTTT. Translation: CATSDLLDRDTDTQYF.

This rearrangement joins TRBV20-1 to TRBJ2-1, with D possibly called TRBD1 or TRBD2 (5 bases each). The V and J ends lost 3 bases and 2 bases respectively, with 17 bases between them. In germline, CDR1 is DFQATT, CDR2 SNEGSKA (reference sequence). CDR3 size: 16 residues. The CDR3 protein is CSASSTGTITYNEQFF. The CDR3 nucleotides are TGCAGTGCTAGCTCTACCGGGACGATAACCTACAATGAGCAGTTCTTC.

The chain links TRBV29-1 to TRBJ2-4; no clear D. Germline CDR1 SQVTM, CDR2 ANQGSEA. The CDR3 runs 16 residues. The V end was cut by 3 bases, the J end by 1 base, with 16 bases between. The CDR3 DNA follows: TGCAGCGTTGATGGCCTGGTGGATGGGGCCAAAAACATTCAGTACTTC. It yields the protein CSVDGLVDGAKNIQYF.

This clonotype was counted only a few times. The DNA for the CDR3 is TGTGCCAGCAGTTATTCAAGGGGACGCGGATTATTAGAGACCCAGTACTTC. Its translation: CASSYSRGRGLLETQYF. The genes are TRBV6-5 and TRBJ2-5, with D perhaps given as TRBD1 or TRBD2 (5 bases each). V lost 3 bases and J lost 4, with 21 bases in between. Germline CDR1 reads MNHEY; CDR2 reads SVGAGI. The CDR3 totals 17 residues.

The chain carries TRBV19 and TRBJ2-1; maybe TRBD2 (8 bases). The V end lost 6 bases, the J end lost 4 bases, and 28 bases lay between the germline ends. Germline CDR1 reads LNHDA; CDR2 reads SQIVND (reference sequence). The CDR3 totals 19 residues. The CDR3: CASRDRIGGTSGNYNEQFF. The CDR3 DNA reads TGTGCCAGTAGGGACAGGATTGGTGGTACTAGCGGCAATTACAATGAGCAGTTCTTC. Variable domain in full (rest from reference TRBV19 and TRBJ2-1): DGGITQSPKYLFRKEGQNVTLSCEQNLNHDAMYWYRQDPGQGLRLIYYSQIVNDFQKGDIAEGYSVSREKKESFPLTVTSAQKNPTAFYLCASRDRIGGTSGNYNEQFFGPGTRLTVL.

This clonotype came up a few times. V gene TRBV7-6 combines with J gene TRBJ1-2, with D uncertain. Germline CDR1 and CDR2: SGHVS and FNYEAQ. This CDR3 comprises 14 residues. V gave up 1 base and J gave up 3 bases, with 9 bases separating them. Written as DNA, the CDR3 is TGTGCCAGCAGCTTAGACTCCGGACACTATGGCTACACCTTC. Protein sequence: CASSLDSGHYGYTF.

This chain connects TRBV12-3 or TRBV12-4 to TRBJ2-3; TRBD2 matches 8 bases. The V gene end was trimmed by 7 bases and the J gene end by 2 bases; junction bases not matched to a gene: 11. The CDR3 extends over 16 amino acids. CDR3 loop: CASTPAGAGVTDTQYF. The CDR3 DNA reads TGTGCCAGCACCCCCGCGGGAGCGGGGGTCACAGATACGCAGTATTTT.

The rearrangement links TRBV29-1 to TRBJ1-2; TRBD1 might be the D (5 bases). V gave up 6 bases and J gave up 8 bases, with 16 bases separating them. CDR3 length equals 12 residues. From germline, CDR1 is SQVTM and CDR2 ANQGSEA. CDR3 DNA: TGCAGCGTCCCTCGAGGGGTAGAAGGCTACACCTTC. Amino acids: CSVPRGVEGYTF.

The CDR3 region has the DNA TGTGCCAGCAGCCTCGGGACAGGGGGCGCAGATACGCAGTATTTT. Its translation: CASSLGTGGADTQYF. The V call is TRBV7-2, the J call TRBJ2-3; 12 nucleotides match TRBD1. Germline CDR1 SGHTA, CDR2 FQGNSA. The V segment lost 5 bases and the J segment 4 bases; nucleotides outside the gene matches: 4. The CDR3 runs to 15 residues. Variable domain in full (rest from reference TRBV7-2 and TRBJ2-3): GAGVSQSPSNKVTEKGKDVELRCDPISGHTALYWYRQSLGQGLEFLIYFQGNSAPDKSGLPSDRFSAERTGGSVSTLTIQRTQQEDSAVYLCASSLGTGGADTQYFGPGTRLTVL.

In this sample, this clonotype turned up a few times. V usage is TRBV12-3 or TRBV12-4 and J usage is TRBJ1-4; D call uncertain. V was cut by 6 bases and J by 8 bases, with 10 bases left in between. The CDR3 length is 12 residues. CDR3 in amino acids: CASRVGGEKLFF. CDR3 sequence (DNA): TGTGCCAGCAGGGTAGGAGGCGAAAAACTGTTTTTT.

Notes on this clonotype: A much larger clone lies one base from this, so it may be a read error. The rearrangement links TRBV20-1 to TRBJ1-4; 9 positions match TRBD1. Germline lookup yields CDR1 DFQATT and CDR2 SNEGSKA (reference sequence). The CDR3 sequence is 15 residues long. DNA of the CDR3: TGCAGTGCTAAGGACAACAGGGGGCTTAGGGAAAAACTGGTTTTT. Amino acids: CSAKDNRGLREKLVF.

The rearrangement uses TRBV20-1 and TRBJ2-1; 11 bases line up with TRBD2. The CDR3 has 12 amino acids. The V and J ends lost 6 bases and 13 bases, in that order; junction bases with no gene match: 8. CDR1 DFQATT and CDR2 SNEGSKA come from the germline V gene (reference sequence). The CDR3 DNA reads as TGCAGTGCATCCGCTAGCGGGAGGTCTCAGTTCTTC. It codes for CSASASGRSQFF.

CDR3 residues: CASSEWTVLNTEAFF. CDR3 nucleotide sequence: TGCGCCAGCAGTGAGTGGACGGTACTGAACACTGAAGCTTTCTTT. This rearrangement joins TRBV10-2 to TRBJ1-1; D gene unclear. Germline V gives CDR1 WSHSY, CDR2 SAAADI. The CDR3 runs to 15 residues. V lost 1 base to trimming and J lost 0 bases, with 9 bases between them.

The chain links TRBV11-1 to TRBJ1-1, with 12 positions matching TRBD1. Germline V CDR1 and CDR2: SGHAT, FQDESV (reference sequence). J was trimmed by 5 bases and V by 2 bases; bases with no gene match: 9. CDR3 length: 17 residues. CDR3 nucleotide sequence: TGTGCCAGCAGCTTAACGTGGGACAGGGGGCCGAAAACTGAAGCTTTCTTT. Protein: CASSLTWDRGPKTEAFF.

In this sample, this clonotype turned up a few times. The genes are TRBV4-2 and TRBJ1-5; D uncertain. CDR3 length equals 14 residues. The V end was cut by 4 bases, the J end by 0 bases, with 7 bases between. Per germline, CDR1 LGHNA and CDR2 YNFKEQ. CDR3 sequence: CASSPRVSNQPQHF. As DNA, the CDR3 is TGTGCCAGCAGCCCGCGCGTTAGCAATCAGCCCCAGCATTTT.

This clonotype was seen only a few times. The chain recombines TRBV12-3 or TRBV12-4 with TRBJ2-1; D gene uncertain. V was trimmed by 4 bases and J by 8 bases, leaving 15 bases between them. CDR3 length equals 14 residues. The CDR3 DNA is TGTGCCAGCAGTTCTGACCCGACGTCGCATGAGCAGTTCTTC. It specifies CASSSDPTSHEQFF.

J is TRBJ2-2 and V is TRBV6-5; D call uncertain. The CDR3 is made up of 17 amino acids. Trimming took 0 bases from V and 8 from J, leaving 19 bases between them. The germline CDR1 and CDR2 sequences are MNHEY and SVGAGI. CDR3 region: CASSYSTRLLRAGELFF. The DNA of the CDR3 is TGTGCCAGCAGTTACTCGACCAGGCTACTTCGGGCAGGGGAGCTGTTTTTT.

The genes are TRBV29-1 and TRBJ2-5; no firm D call. With 8 bases removed from V and 3 bases from J, the gap between germline ends came to 16 bases. The germline gives CDR1 SQVTM, CDR2 ANQGSEA. The CDR3 runs to 13 residues. The CDR3 loop reads CSTPLANEETQYF. The CDR3 nucleotides read TGCAGCACCCCCCTGGCGAATGAAGAGACCCAGTACTTC.

This clonotype occurred a few times. The chain combines TRBV7-6 with TRBJ2-5; 7 nucleotides match TRBD2. The CDR3 extends over 14 amino acids. The V segment lost 4 bases and the J segment 4 bases; nucleotides outside the gene matches: 6. Germline assignment: CDR1 SGHVS and CDR2 FNYEAQ. CDR3 protein: CASSSQGGSETQYF. DNA of the CDR3: TGTGCCAGCAGCTCGCAGGGAGGGTCAGAGACCCAGTACTTC.

This clonotype was counted between two and nine times. The chain combines TRBV14 with TRBJ1-1; D perhaps matches TRBD1 (5 bases). In germline, CDR1 is SGHDN, CDR2 FVKESK. The CDR3 is 13 amino acids. V lost 4 bases and J 3 bases, leaving 9 bases between the germline ends. CDR3 sequence: CASSRSGDTEAFF. The CDR3 coding sequence is TGTGCCAGCAGCCGTTCGGGGGACACTGAAGCTTTCTTT.

The V gene is TRBV28, the J gene TRBJ2-5; D is unresolved. The tail of the sequence fits TRBJ2-1 better, so the J call may be wrong. This CDR3 region has 13 residues. Per the germline V gene, CDR1 is MDHEN and CDR2 is SYDVKM. CDR3 bases: TGTGCCAGCAGTTTAACTCGGTACAATGAGCAGTTCTTC. Its translation: CASSLTRYNEQFF.